The table lists the clone carrying this TCR beta chain with a few counts. Its antigen is currently unknown. This specimen belongs to a study of beta chain features in type 1 diabetes. Study-wide points: PCR might show a preference for shorter templates, equally across patients and controls. All four CD4+ subsets from Type 1 diabetes patients carried moderately but significantly shorter TCRB CDR3s.

Reverse transcription of all isolated RNA meant that expressed TCRB transcripts were sequenced. Measured with immunoSEQ multiplex PCR; TCRdb has only the in-frame clones, and not every one. The data hold a few hundred thousand clones, with approximately 25% observed a single time. Populations isolated by sorting all had purity greater than 95%. J gave up 16 bases and V 0 bases, and 6 bases lay outside the gene matches. Per the germline V gene, CDR1 is ENHRY and CDR2 is SYGVKD. The CDR3 has 13 amino acids. V gene TRBV10-3 combines with J gene TRBJ2-1, with 10 nucleotides matching TRBD2. The clonotype was recovered from a woman aged 25 to 39 with type 1 diabetes. The sequenced sample consisted of naive CD4+ T cells from blood. Here the CDR3 DNA reads TGTGCCATCAGTGAGTCCCAAAGCGGGAGGGCTTTCTTC. Its translation: CAISESQSGRAFF.